The clone carrying this T cell receptor (beta chain) has only a few counts. The data originate from a study of control samples from healthy donors and cancer patients. The data were produced by immunoSEQ multiplex PCR, yet TCRdb's version contains in-frame clones alone and is incomplete. The table lists 100,000 to 150,000 clones, about nine tenths of them singletons. V was trimmed by 2 bases and J by 8 bases, leaving 4 bases between them. CDR1 SEHNR and CDR2 FQNEAQ come from the germline V gene (reference sequence). The CDR3 extends over 12 amino acids. Sequenced material: blood. V is TRBV7-9 and J is TRBJ1-6; D remains unclear. The clonotype comes from a man aged 35 to 55 in good health. CDR3 sequence reads: CASSLLYSPLHF. The DNA for the CDR3 is TGTGCCAGCAGCTTACTCTATTCACCCCTCCACTTT.